This TCR beta chain was profiled in a study of T cells in Graves' hyperthyroidism and ophthalmopathy. Regarding the study as a whole: Ophthalmopathy was model-predicted a median roughly six months pre-onset.

There are a few counts of this clonotype. No antigen is known for it. The junction departs from germline at one end; a sequencing error may be responsible. There were TCR beta CDR3 regions amplified from RNA transcripts. The HTBI primer set drove a first-round RT-PCR of the TCR CDR3. TCRdb recomputed calls from the multiplex PCR reads with MiXCR, one row per CDR3 protein. The sample contains 660,000 or so distinct CDR3 sequences, 40% to 55% of which appear only once. The CDR3 sequence is 14 residues long. The germline V gene has CDR1 MGHDK and CDR2 SYGVNS. The chain recombines TRBV25-1 with TRBJ1-2; no clear D. The clonotype was recovered from an adult man with Graves' disease, either hyperthyroidism or ophthalmopathy (not recorded which). The sample was peripheral blood or thyroid tissue (not recorded which). The CDR3 sequence: CASSQDQQSYGYTF. CDR3 nucleotide sequence: TGTGCCAGCAGCCAAGATCAACAGTCCTATGGCTACACCTTT.